The 10 T cell receptor beta chains below were found in one sample sequenced in a study of T cells in women clearing cervical HPV infection. Data came from immunoSEQ multiplex PCR; TCRdb stores just in-frame clones and leaves some out. The table lists 25,000 to 35,000 clones. Material for sequencing was blood buffy coat. These receptors were collected from a woman between 18 and 70 years old with a cervical HPV16 infection that either progressed to CIN3+ or cleared (not recorded which).

As regards this clone: The read finishes 3 residues shy of the CDR3 end, and the germline J gene is used to complete it. The chain employs TRBV14 and TRBJ1-2; TRBD1 aligns across 10 bases. The CDR3 loop spans 14 amino acids. The V gene end was trimmed by 4 bases and the J gene end by 5 bases; junction bases not matched to a gene: 4. CDR1 is SGHDN, CDR2 FVKESK, per germline. Partial CDR3 DNA: TGTGCCAGCAGCCCGGACAGGGGGTTGTATGGC. This translates into CASSPDRGLYG. In full, the CDR3 reads CASSPDRGLYGYTF.

Remarks on this clone: The read ends 3 residues early relative to the CDR3; the germline J gene fills the gap. The V call is TRBV19, the J call TRBJ1-2; no clear D gene. The length of the CDR3 is 15 residues. Germline V lookup: CDR1 LNHDA, CDR2 SQIVND (reference sequence). CDR3 residues: CASSISGRAGDTYTF. The CDR3 DNA, read in part, is TGTGCCAGTAGTATAAGCGGGAGGGCCGGAGATACC.

Turning to this clone: The read ends 3 residues before the CDR3 terminus; that terminus is restored from the germline J gene. The chain couples TRBV30 to TRBJ2-1; 11 bases fit TRBD2. Losses at the gene ends were 4 bases for V and 8 bases for J; bases not matched to a gene: 16. The germline V gene encodes CDR1 GTSNPN and CDR2 SVGIG (reference sequence). The CDR3 runs 17 residues. Partial CDR3 DNA: TGTGCCTGGATGTCCGAAGTAGCGGGGGGGCCGAGCCATGAG. Its protein is CAWMSEVAGGPSHE. The whole CDR3 protein is CAWMSEVAGGPSHEQFF.

Points on this clone: The sequenced fragment ends 3 residues before the CDR3 boundary, so the rest is inferred from the germline J gene. This chain connects TRBV20-1 to TRBJ2-5; the match to TRBD2 covers 14 bases. The CDR3 extends over 18 amino acids. Germline CDR1 reads DFQATT; CDR2 reads SNEGSKA (reference sequence). The J segment lost 1 base and the V segment lost 0 bases, leaving 7 bases of the junction unmatched. CDR3 region: CSARETGGLAGAQETQYF. The part of the CDR3 DNA that was read is TGCAGTGCTAGAGAGACCGGGGGACTAGCGGGGGCCCAAGAGACC.

Turning to this clone: At one of its ends the junction is not consistent with the germline gene, which may arise from a read error. The read is 3 residues too short to cover the CDR3 end, so that end is filled in from the germline J gene. The rearrangement links TRBV7-8 to TRBJ1-2; no definite D call. CDR1 is SGHVS, CDR2 FQNEAQ, per germline. The CDR3 totals 14 residues. The CDR3 here is CVSSLGDRDYGYTF. The sequenced part of the CDR3 DNA is TGTGTCAGCAGCTTAGGAGACCGGGACTATGGC. The full variable domain, rest sourced from reference TRBV7-8 and TRBJ1-2, is GAGVSQSPRYKVAKRGQDVALRCDPISGHVSLFWYQQALGQGPEFLTYFQNEAQLDKSGLPSDRFFAERPEGSVSTLKIQRTQQEDSAVYLCVSSLGDRDYGYTFGSGTRLTVV.

Concerning this clone: The read comes to an end 3 residues before the CDR3 does, leaving the germline J gene to fill in the end. This chain uses TRBV19 with TRBJ1-2, with a weak D call TRBD1 (5 bases). The CDR3 consists of 16 residues. Germline lookup yields CDR1 LNHDA and CDR2 SQIVND (reference sequence). The sequenced part of the CDR3 DNA is TGTGCCAGTAGTGTCTCCGGGACTAGCGTATACAATGAC. Its translation is CASSVSGTSVYND. The full CDR3 is CASSVSGTSVYNDYTF. The variable domain in full, with the rest retrieved from reference TRBV19 and TRBJ1-2, is DGGITQSPKYLFRKEGQNVTLSCEQNLNHDAMYWYRQDPGQGLRLIYYSQIVNDFQKGDIAEGYSVSREKKESFPLTVTSAQKNPTAFYLCASSVSGTSVYNDYTFGSGTRLTVV.

Turning to this clone: The read terminates 3 residues before the CDR3 end, so the remaining end is supplied by the germline J gene. This chain connects TRBV19 to TRBJ2-2; a weak D match, TRBD1 (6 bases). The CDR3 runs to 14 residues. Germline assignment: CDR1 LNHDA and CDR2 SQIVND (reference sequence). Trimming cost V 4 bases and J 3 bases, with 9 bases left between them. CDR3 sequence reads: CASSTGHHTGELFF. CDR3 DNA, as far as it was read: TGTGCCAGTAGTACGGGACACCACACCGGGGAG.

Points on this clone: The CDR3 extends 3 residues past the end of the read, so its final part is completed from the germline J gene. J is TRBJ1-4 and V is TRBV2; D is ambiguous. Germline-derived CDR1 and CDR2 are SNHLY and FYNNEI. The ends were cut back, 3 bases at V and 10 bases at J, with 9 bases in the middle. This CDR3 region has 12 residues. CDR3 loop: CASSEGVGKLFF. CDR3 bases read: TGTGCCAGCAGTGAGGGCGTGGGAAAA.

As concerns this clone: Read sequence stops 3 residues before the CDR3 end, and the germline J gene provides the missing end. The chain recombines TRBV7-6 with TRBJ2-7, with D possibly being TRBD1 (8 bases). The length of the CDR3 is 14 residues. The germline V gene has CDR1 SGHVS and CDR2 FNYEAQ. Trimming removed 4 bases at V and 3 bases at J, with 13 bases between. CDR3 DNA (partial): TGTGCCAGCAGCTCGGACAGGGAGGGCTACGAG. Its protein product is CASSSDREGYE. The entire CDR3 reads CASSSDREGYEQYF.

Details on this clone: The sequenced fragment ends 3 residues before the CDR3 boundary, so the rest is inferred from the germline J gene. The chain employs TRBV18 and TRBJ2-4, with 7 bases matching TRBD1. After removal of 3 bases from V and 6 bases from J, the junction contained 8 bases not matched to a gene. There are 15 residues in the CDR3. Germline V lookup: CDR1 KGHSH, CDR2 LQKENI. CDR3 in amino acids: CASSPWDRRRNIQYF. CDR3 bases read: TGTGCCAGCTCACCCTGGGACAGAAGAAGAAACATT.